This T cell receptor beta chain was identified during a study of blood T cell repertoires in COVID-19. Study summary: The samples span acute and convalescent COVID-19 from the United States, Italy and Spain. PBMCs, B-cell-depleted T cells, or T cells provided the cDNA or gDNA that made up the material.

Assay used: immunoSEQ multiplex PCR; TCRdb lists only in-frame clones, some missing. This sample has some 160,000 clones; approximately 91% occur once, and the top ten carry approximately 5%. As for this clone: Compared with germline, one end of the junction differs, possibly owing to a read error.

Germline-derived CDR1 and CDR2 are DFQATT and SNEGSKA (reference sequence). The CDR3 sequence is 11 residues long. The sequence was obtained from a man aged 18 to 29 with COVID-19, enrolled during active disease. Specimen: peripheral blood. The J gene is TRBJ1-4, the V gene TRBV20-1, with D possibly being TRBD1 (5 bases). CDR3 protein: CSAKDSEKLLF. The CDR3 region has the DNA TGCAGTGCTAAAGACAGCGAAAAACTGCTTTTT.